Here is one T cell receptor beta chain with its context. Its specificity is unknown. Germline assignment: CDR1 MNHNS and CDR2 SASEGT. CDR3 length: 14 residues. V gave up 4 bases and J gave up 1 base, with 7 bases separating them. This record comes from a study of OX40 agonist ivuxolimab in advanced cancers. Study details: The study gave patients intravenous ivuxolimab at 0.01 to 10 mg/kg every 2 weeks. Overall study results and limits: Expanded clones belonging to CD8+ T cells outnumbered, on average, those of CD4+.

The assay was immunoSEQ multiplex PCR, and TCRdb's table has in-frame clones only and misses some. The data show 100,000 or so clones, approximately 91% seen once. This clonotype was sampled from an adult with an advanced solid tumor such as melanoma, head and neck, liver or kidney cancer. The rearrangement joins TRBV6-1 to TRBJ1-4; no clear D gene. The sequencing here drew on CD4+ or CD8+ T cells sorted from blood, taken in a trial of the OX40 agonist ivuxolimab. The CDR3 loop is CASSVWGTNEKLFF. CDR3 coding DNA: TGTGCCAGCAGTGTTTGGGGAACTAATGAAAAACTGTTTTTT.